This entry features one TCR beta chain sequence. Its specificity is not known. No conserved phenylalanine or tryptophan ends this CDR3, so it is likely a read error. Unique molecular identifiers were incorporated into the prepared TCRbeta library. TCRdb recomputed calls from the PCR reads with MiXCR, one row per CDR3 protein. This sample carries approximately 250,000 distinct CDR3 sequences, roughly 23% of them seen once, and the ten largest clones take about 2.5%. The sample originates from a study of T-cell reconstitution after alpha-beta-depleted transplantation in children. Study results and caveats: Reportedly, alpha-beta T cells present about two months post-transplant originated from several hundred expanded clones of graft origin. Newly made T cells mostly supplied T-cell counts and diversity one year after transplant.

Germline V gene sequence: CDR1 SGHTA, CDR2 FQGTGA. This CDR3 comprises 12 residues. V lost 4 bases to trimming and J lost 7 bases; unmatched junction nucleotides: 3. This chain links TRBV7-3 with TRBJ2-5, with 7 bases aligning to TRBD2. The clonotype comes from a girl aged 2 to 10 with Fanconi anemia, due to receive a stem cell transplant. The material was PBMCs, obtained before TCRalphabeta/CD19-depleted stem cell transplant. The CDR3, as DNA: TGTGCCAGCAGCTCGGGGGGAGGGACCCAGTACCTC. Protein: CASSSGGGTQYL.